This note documents a single T cell receptor beta chain sequence. Its antigen is unknown. One base away there is no much larger clone; base qualities are not given. Unmatched junction bases come to 7, with V trimmed by 5 bases and J by 3 bases. The CDR3 runs 15 amino acids, cysteine and phenylalanine included. CDR3 DNA only is kept here, 45 bases in frame from base 1. Reading the germline V gene gives CDR1 SNHLY and CDR2 FYNNEI. Library preparation used the immunoSEQ multiplex PCR assay. TCRdb stores this immuneACCESS table with in-frame sequences only. Part of the clones is absent; in the studies checked, under half of the shortfall reflects unresolved V genes, and no reason is known for the rest. The sample table holds around 110,000 clones, of which about 87% were seen once. Of the sample, approximately 6.6% falls within the top ten clones. The data are from a study of radiotherapy plus CTLA-4 blockade in lung cancer (dated by TCRdb to between 2017 and 2018). The study in broad terms: Among enrolled patients, approximately 17% had an objective response and roughly 31% reached disease control.

Here is what the overall study found, with its caveats: The strongest predictors of response, as reported, were early dynamic changes in blood T cell clones along with a rise in serum interferon-beta after radiation. After treatment with radiotherapy and ipilimumab, TCR clones that came from tumors expanded in the peripheral blood.

Focal radiation therapy combined with CTLA-4 blockade (ipilimumab) was tested in patients with chemo-refractory metastatic non-small-cell lung cancer. The input for sequencing was peripheral blood, taken from a patient treated with radiotherapy plus ipilimumab. The rearranged chain carries TRBV2 and TRBJ2-3, with 8 junctional bases fitting TRBD2. The TCR comes from a human donor with non-small cell lung cancer that progressed on radiotherapy plus ipilimumab. Here the CDR3 is given as CASSFGRAGTDTQYF. The nucleotides read TGTGCCAGCAGTTTCGGGAGGGCCGGTACAGATACGCAGTATTTT.